This T cell receptor beta chain stems from a study of shared clonotypes between healthy human individuals. Assay used: immunoSEQ multiplex PCR; TCRdb lists only in-frame clones, some missing. In the table there are roughly 640,000 clones, over 65% of which are singletons. The CDR3 runs 15 residues. Germline values: CDR1 ENHRY, CDR2 SYGVKD. V lost 4 bases to trimming and J lost 5 bases; unmatched junction nucleotides: 6. This clone was observed once. This clonotype was obtained from a young woman in good health. The sequenced sample consisted of memory CD4+ T cells sorted from blood. The subset denotes: CD45RA-negative fraction. The J gene is TRBJ2-1, the V gene TRBV10-3, with 9 bases lining up with TRBD2. The CDR3 is CAISGGTSSDNEQFF. The CDR3, as DNA: TGTGCCATCAGTGGCGGGACTAGCAGCGACAATGAGCAGTTCTTC.